This T cell receptor beta chain was obtained from a study of graft-versus-host responses after intestinal transplantation. Study-wide points: Declining HvG levels early post-transplant were linked to peak circulating GvH clone levels.

About this clone itself: Its antigen is unidentified.

CDR1 and CDR2 (germline): MNHEY, SVGAGI. The junction had 9 bases not matched to a gene; V was cut back by 7 bases and J by 4 bases. This CDR3 spans 14 amino acids. Method: immunoSEQ multiplex PCR; TCRdb's copy keeps in-frame clones and lacks some. The sample includes some 110,000 clones, about 92% of them seen just once. Sequencing was performed on unstimulated CD4+ T cells sorted from spleen or lymph node cells, taken before transplant. This chain uses TRBV6-5 with TRBJ1-2, with TRBD1 matching 7 bases. The source is a human donor who was the organ donor for an intestinal transplant. CDR3 bases: TGTGCCAGCACCGCAGGGGGTGGGGTCTATGGCTACACCTTC. Its protein product is CASTAGGGVYGYTF.